This T cell receptor (beta chain) was identified in a study of blood T cell repertoires in COVID-19. Trimming took 5 bases from V and 4 from J, leaving 14 bases between them. The V gene's germline CDR1 is SGHTA and CDR2 FQGNSA. The CDR3 is 14 amino acids. TCRdb's copy holds only in-frame clones and misses some; the assay was immunoSEQ multiplex PCR. The data hold about 170,000 clones, with around nine tenths observed a single time. The chain recombines TRBV7-2 with TRBJ1-2; D is unclear. Source material: peripheral blood. The clonotype was recovered from a woman older than 75 with COVID-19, enrolled during active disease. The DNA for the CDR3 is TGTGCCAGCAGCCCCGGAGCAGCCTCCTATGGCTACACCTTC. It encodes CASSPGAASYGYTF.